These 10 T cell receptor beta chains originate from one sample sequenced in a study of breast tumors, draining lymph nodes, adjacent tissues. TCRdb reprocessed the multiplex PCR reads via MiXCR and lists one record per CDR3 protein. This sample has about 220,000 distinct CDR3 sequences, with less than 35% found just once. Samples came from axillary lymph nodes draining the breast cancer. The sequencing sample was made of axillary lymph node tissue. The receptors shown here come from a female donor with breast cancer. Some clones in this sample may be carry-over from other donors' samples.

This clonotype has ten or more counts. V and J are TRBV13 and TRBJ2-1, with 15 bases fitting TRBD2. Germline loops: CDR1 PRHDT, CDR2 FYEKMQ (reference sequence). CDR3 length: 19 residues. J lost 3 bases, V lost 1 base, and 7 bases had no gene match. CDR3 region: CASSLDPGTSGRLYNEQFF. The CDR3 bases are TGTGCCAGCAGCTTAGACCCAGGGACTAGCGGGAGGCTCTACAATGAGCAGTTCTTC.

This clonotype was detected only once. The V gene is TRBV24-1, the J gene TRBJ1-6; D uncertain. Germline V lookup: CDR1 KGHDR, CDR2 SFDVKD. The germline V and J ends were trimmed by 0 bases and 4 bases, with 21 bases remaining between them. The CDR3 has 20 residues. CDR3 bases: TGTGCCACCAGTGATTTGGAACTAGGCACAGATACGCAGTATAATTCACCCCTCCACTTT. Protein product: CATSDLELGTDTQYNSPLHF.

The chain combines TRBV7-9 with TRBJ2-5, with 10 bases identical to TRBD2. This CDR3 contains 14 residues. CDR1 and CDR2 (germline): SEHNR, FQNEAQ (reference sequence). With 2 bases clipped from V and 9 bases from J, the junction kept 6 bases outside the gene matches. The CDR3 sequence: CASSLWLAGVAQYF. For the CDR3, the DNA is TGTGCCAGCAGCTTATGGCTAGCGGGAGTGGCCCAGTACTTC.

This clonotype was seen at least ten times. The chain has TRBV29-1 and TRBJ1-2, with D maybe TRBD1 (6 bases). Germline V CDR1 and CDR2: SQVTM, ANQGSEA. The CDR3 is made up of 13 amino acids. V lost 5 bases, J lost 4 bases, and 14 bases lay in between. The DNA for the CDR3 is TGCAGCGTTAATTTCGGACAGCCCTATGGCTACACCTTC. Encoded protein: CSVNFGQPYGYTF.

The genes are TRBV19 and TRBJ1-2; the D gene is possibly TRBD1 (6 bases). This CDR3 comprises 13 residues. In germline, CDR1 is LNHDA, CDR2 SQIVND (reference sequence). Trimming took 2 bases from V and 3 from J, leaving 7 bases between them. CDR3 sequence (DNA): TGTGCCAGTAGTATACGGACAGACTATGGCTACACCTTC. This sequence encodes CASSIRTDYGYTF.

This clonotype came up many times. V and J are TRBV30 and TRBJ1-4; D not certain. The CDR3 is made up of 10 amino acids. Trimming took 4 bases from V and 7 from J, leaving 4 bases between them. Germline CDR1 reads GTSNPN; CDR2 reads SVGIG (reference sequence). The CDR3 here is CAWKAEKLFF. In DNA form, the CDR3 reads TGTGCCTGGAAGGCTGAAAAACTGTTTTTT.

This clonotype was seen many times. The rearrangement uses TRBV20-1 and TRBJ2-3, with D perhaps assigned TRBD1 or TRBD2 (5 bases each). Germline V gene data show CDR1 as DFQATT and CDR2 as SNEGSKA (reference sequence). V lost 2 bases, J lost 10 bases, and 31 bases lay in between. This CDR3 has 18 residues. The CDR3 region has the DNA TGCAGTGCTAGAACACCGGGACCCCAGGAGCCCGGTCGAGAATCGCAGTATTTT. As protein: CSARTPGPQEPGRESQYF.

This clonotype turned up a few times. The junction departs from the called germline gene at one end, perhaps through a read error. V and J are TRBV13 and TRBJ1-3; maybe TRBD1 (5 bases). The CDR3 is 15 residues long. The germline gives CDR1 PRHDT, CDR2 FYEKMQ (reference sequence). The CDR3 region has the DNA TGTGCCAGCAGCATAGGACACCCCTCTGGAAACACCATATATTTT. Translating it yields CASSIGHPSGNTIYF.

This clonotype was seen a few times. This chain connects TRBV7-9 to TRBJ1-1; D gene unclear. Germline V gene sequence: CDR1 SEHNR, CDR2 FQNEAQ (reference sequence). The CDR3 contains 12 residues. Trimming removed 7 bases at V and 1 base at J, with 7 bases between. The DNA for the CDR3 is TGTGCCAGCATCTATTCGAACACTGAAGCTTTCTTT. It translates to CASIYSNTEAFF.

There are many counts of this clonotype. The genes are TRBV19 and TRBJ2-1; a weak D match, TRBD2 (6 bases). CDR1 is LNHDA, CDR2 SQIVND, per germline (reference sequence). This CDR3 region has 15 residues. Trimming removed 10 bases at V and 2 bases at J, with 18 bases between. CDR3 sequence: CATSPRLDPYNEQFF. Written as DNA, the CDR3 is TGTGCCACTTCCCCCCGACTAGATCCCTACAATGAGCAGTTCTTC.